Listed below are T cell receptor beta chains from one sample, sequenced in a study of identical twins. TCRdb processed the 5' RACE reads anew with MiXCR; each CDR3 protein has one entry. The sample has around 100,000 distinct CDR3 sequences; about 6.1% are singletons. Material for sequencing was memory T cells sorted from blood. The source is a woman aged 45-65 years in good health. Both conserved end residues are part of each CDR3. The order of the fields is V gene, CDR3 protein.

V: TRBV5-1; CDR3: CASSWSAGELFF
V: TRBV11-2; CDR3: CASSSFLAGVSETQYF
V: TRBV3-1; CDR3: CASSQDVGETQYF
V: TRBV5-6; CDR3: CASSIDRRNEQFF
V: TRBV28; CDR3: CASSVSSGNTIYF
V: TRBV4-1; CDR3: CASSQVSGNPYNEQFF
V: TRBV5-4; CDR3: CASSLARRVDTQYF
V: TRBV12-3/TRBV12-4; CDR3: CASRTGTNYNEQFF
V: TRBV6-1; CDR3: CASSEGTGGFEKLFF
V: TRBV19; CDR3: CATEGGNQPQHF
V: TRBV19; CDR3: CASSPRAPGLAGASGELFF
V: TRBV2; CDR3: CASTQTRTNEKLFF
V: TRBV13; CDR3: CASSLTQIAKNIQYF
V: TRBV7-8; CDR3: CATSGGGYNEQFF
V: TRBV6-5; CDR3: CASSERGMREQYF
V: TRBV4-1; CDR3: CASSQEDSGASTDTQYF
V: TRBV20-1; CDR3: CSARDPAAGELFF
V: TRBV19; CDR3: CASSIDIQGVDGYTF
V: TRBV20-1; CDR3: CSARLPTSGRNEQFF
V: TRBV12-3/TRBV12-4; CDR3: CASSLDGGKKNEQFF
V: TRBV3-1; CDR3: CASSPRGGRANVLTF
V: TRBV20-1; CDR3: CSARDRRGHMDEKLFF
V: TRBV9; CDR3: CASSGAPLAGVETQYF
V: TRBV5-1; CDR3: CASVRENRINEQFF
V: TRBV7-9; CDR3: CASGWLDSTDTQYF
V: TRBV6-1; CDR3: CASSGGITEAFF
V: TRBV19; CDR3: CASSIGPAGKTQYF
V: TRBV28; CDR3: CASSTFRSQYF
V: TRBV30; CDR3: CAWSVGGARYNEQFF
V: TRBV27; CDR3: CASLQALNTEAFF
V: TRBV13; CDR3: CASSLRGWGPEAFF
V: TRBV7-9; CDR3: CASSPPTAPNYGYTF
V: TRBV30; CDR3: CAFAASGIVNEQFF
V: TRBV6-6; CDR3: CASSPGVRQGKVGYGYTF
V: TRBV3-1; CDR3: CASSQLPYEQYF
V: TRBV10-1; CDR3: CASSEPTRYGELFF
V: TRBV30; CDR3: CAWSPTGVEQYF
V: TRBV14; CDR3: CASSRLEGTNTEVFF
V: TRBV30; CDR3: CAWSKGLNTEAFF
V: TRBV5-5; CDR3: CASSPGTTTLYEQYF
V: TRBV5-1; CDR3: CASSLETFNYGYTF
V: TRBV5-6; CDR3: CASSQLGSSYNEQFF
V: TRBV2; CDR3: CASRLGELADYNEQFF
V: TRBV2; CDR3: CASSADLRGGYTF